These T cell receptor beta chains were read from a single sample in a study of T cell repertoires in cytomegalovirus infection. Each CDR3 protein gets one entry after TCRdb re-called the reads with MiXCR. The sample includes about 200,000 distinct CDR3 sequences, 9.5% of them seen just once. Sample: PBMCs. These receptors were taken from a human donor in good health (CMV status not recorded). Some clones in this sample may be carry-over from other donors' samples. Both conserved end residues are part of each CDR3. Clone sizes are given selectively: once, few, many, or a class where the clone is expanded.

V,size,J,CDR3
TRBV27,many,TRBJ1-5,CASSLMGSQPQHF
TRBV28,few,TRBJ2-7,CASSLYSSGSPYEQYF
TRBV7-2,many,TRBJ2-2,CASSKTGTANTGELFF
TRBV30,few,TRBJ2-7,CAFGTSRTKEPYEQYF
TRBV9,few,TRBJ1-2,CASSAGQVPYYGYTF
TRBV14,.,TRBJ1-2,CASRKTGRLNYGYTF
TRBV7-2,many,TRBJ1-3,CASSPPPRGAGNTIYF
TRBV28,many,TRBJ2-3,CASSFTGRADTQYF
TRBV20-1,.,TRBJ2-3,CSASHPPDTQYF
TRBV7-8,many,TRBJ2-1,CASSPPGTSGSFGGFF
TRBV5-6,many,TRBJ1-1,CASSPIDGTYSEAFF
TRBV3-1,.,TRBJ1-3,CASSPRGATAYDTIYF
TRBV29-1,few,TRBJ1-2,CSLWTGVDGYTF
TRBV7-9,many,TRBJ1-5,CASSSGGGNQPQHF
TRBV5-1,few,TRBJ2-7,CASSFYQGGYEQYF
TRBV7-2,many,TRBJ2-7,CASSLSGATYEQYF
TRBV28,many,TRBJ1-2,CASSLYTHYGYTF
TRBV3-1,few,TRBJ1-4,CASSLGTGEKEKLFF
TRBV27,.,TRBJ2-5,CASSSGWKETQYF
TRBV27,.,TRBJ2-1,CASRKLRLDSYNEQFF
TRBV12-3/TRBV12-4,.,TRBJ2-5,CASSLGSIGPQHF
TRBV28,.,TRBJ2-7,CATRGSSYEQYF
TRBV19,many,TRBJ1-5,CASSAGSNQPQHF
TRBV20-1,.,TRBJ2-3,CSARDLKGADPDTQYF
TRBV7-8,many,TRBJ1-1,CASSPTRNTEAFF
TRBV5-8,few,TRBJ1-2,CASSLVPRTNYGYTF
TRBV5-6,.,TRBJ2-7,CASSLATSPYEQYF
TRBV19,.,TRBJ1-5,CATGGMGQPQHF
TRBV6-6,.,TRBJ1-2,CASWQGTGYTF
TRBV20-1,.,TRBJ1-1,CSARQGAMNTEAFF
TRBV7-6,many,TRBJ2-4,CASSLGFGGPQNIQYF
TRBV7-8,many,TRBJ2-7,CASSPIWGGSYEQYF
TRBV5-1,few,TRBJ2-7,CASSISLTYEQYF
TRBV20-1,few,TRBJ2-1,CSARWVAGGPGGNEQFF
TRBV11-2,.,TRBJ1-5,CASSLVQGDQPQHF
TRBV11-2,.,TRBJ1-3,CASSFRTSESGKTIYF
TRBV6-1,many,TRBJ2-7,CASSEANGYEQYF
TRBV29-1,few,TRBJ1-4,CSVEEGTTINEKLFF
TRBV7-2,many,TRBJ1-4,CASSFKGDRAQKLFF
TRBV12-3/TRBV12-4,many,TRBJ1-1,CASRRTGGTEAFF
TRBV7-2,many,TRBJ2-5,CASSPRRGLDGTQYF
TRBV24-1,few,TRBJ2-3,CATSDLHGGPNGDTQYF
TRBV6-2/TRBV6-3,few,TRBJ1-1,CASSSDRWGAFF
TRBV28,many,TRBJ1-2,CASSTGRGNYGYTF
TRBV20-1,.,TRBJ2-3,CSARDGRAVTDTQYF
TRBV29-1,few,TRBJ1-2,CSVSGYTF